This T cell receptor (beta chain) was recovered during a study of early T cells in non-severe SARS-CoV-2 infection. For the study at large: The sequenced material was bulk RNA from unsorted whole blood, and its chains were unpaired.

V was clipped by 3 bases and J by 11 bases; unmatched bases: 15. This CDR3 spans 15 amino acids. The V gene's germline CDR1 is LNHDA and CDR2 SQIVND (reference sequence). Each single cDNA molecule received a unique molecular identifier. TCRdb itself ran the 5' RACE reads through MiXCR, one entry per CDR3 protein. The table shows 81,000 or so distinct CDR3 sequences, with less than 15% occurring only once. The chain recombines TRBV19 with TRBJ1-2; TRBD1 matches 7 bases. The TCR originated in an adult who was a healthcare worker with PCR-confirmed SARS-CoV-2 infection or an uninfected control (not recorded which). The sample comprised whole blood. This CDR3 is CASSMGNRGLKKYTF. CDR3 bases: TGTGCCAGTAGTATGGGGAACAGGGGTTTAAAGAAGTACACCTTC.